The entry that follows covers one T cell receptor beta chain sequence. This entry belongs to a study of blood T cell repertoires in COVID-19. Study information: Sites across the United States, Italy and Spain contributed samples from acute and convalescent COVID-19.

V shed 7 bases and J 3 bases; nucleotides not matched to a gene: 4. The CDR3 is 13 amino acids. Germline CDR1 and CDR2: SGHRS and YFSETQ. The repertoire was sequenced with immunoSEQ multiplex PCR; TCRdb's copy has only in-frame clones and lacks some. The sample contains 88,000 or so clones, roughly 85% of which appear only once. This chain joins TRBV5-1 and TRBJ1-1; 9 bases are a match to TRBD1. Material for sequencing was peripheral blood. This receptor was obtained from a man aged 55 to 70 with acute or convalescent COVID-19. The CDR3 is CASLGQGYTEAFF. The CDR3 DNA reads TGCGCCAGCTTAGGACAGGGGTACACTGAAGCTTTCTTT.